These T cell receptor beta chains were read from a single sample in a study of beta chain features in type 1 diabetes. The assay was immunoSEQ multiplex PCR, and TCRdb's table has in-frame clones only and misses some. Of 600,000 to 750,000 clones in the sample, roughly 12% were seen once. Sequenced input: naive CD4+ T cells from blood. The source of these receptors is a man aged 30-40 years with type 1 diabetes. CDR3s include the opening cysteine and the closing phenylalanine or tryptophan. A D gene is named only where the DNA matches it firmly. Not every row has a clone size; where given, it reads once, few, many or a size class.

J gene,D gene,V gene,clone size,CDR3 protein,CDR3 DNA
TRBJ1-5,.,TRBV2,.,CASSGVRNQPQHF,TGTGCCAGCAGTGGAGTCCGAAATCAGCCCCAGCATTTT
TRBJ2-7,.,TRBV7-2,few,CASRTGSYEQYF,TGTGCCAGCAGGACAGGTTCCTACGAGCAGTACTTC
TRBJ1-1,TRBD1,TRBV5-4,.,CASSLEDRVTEAFF,TGTGCCAGCAGCTTGGAGGACAGGGTGACTGAAGCTTTCTTT
TRBJ1-1,.,TRBV10-3,.,CAITGGEMNTEAFF,TGTGCCATCACCGGGGGGGAAATGAACACTGAAGCTTTCTTT
TRBJ2-1,.,TRBV5-1,.,CASSLASRSSYNEQFF,TGCGCCAGCAGCTTGGCCAGTCGTAGCTCCTACAATGAGCAGTTCTTC
TRBJ2-7,.,TRBV7-9,few,CASSSTGNEQYF,TGTGCCAGCAGCTCCACAGGGAACGAGCAGTACTTC
TRBJ1-5,.,TRBV4-1,few,CASSQDGRNQPQHF,TGCGCCAGCAGCCAAGATGGTCGGAATCAGCCCCAGCATTTT
TRBJ2-4,.,TRBV6-5,.,CASRQLVKNIQYF,TGTGCCAGCAGACAGCTGGTCAAAAACATTCAGTACTTC
TRBJ2-7,TRBD1,TRBV5-1,.,CASSFRQGYDEQYF,TGCGCCAGCAGCTTCCGACAGGGTTACGACGAGCAGTACTTC
TRBJ2-1,.,TRBV4-2,.,CASSLVGHPTYNEQFF,TGTGCCAGCAGCTTGGTGGGACACCCAACCTACAATGAGCAGTTCTTC
TRBJ1-1,.,TRBV13,.,CASSHRTGWMAFF,TGTGCCAGCAGCCATAGAACCGGTTGGATGGCTTTCTTT
TRBJ2-1,TRBD1,TRBV7-2,few,CASSLLGGRYNEQFF,TGTGCCAGCAGCTTATTAGGGGGCCGATACAATGAGCAGTTCTTC
TRBJ2-3,.,TRBV4-3,.,CASSQEDRDTQYF,TGCGCCAGCAGCCAGGAAGACCGAGATACGCAGTATTTT
TRBJ1-2,.,TRBV19,.,CASAIDDYGYTF,TGTGCCAGCGCCATAGACGACTATGGCTACACCTTC
TRBJ2-1,.,TRBV11-3,few,CASSFAGDNEQFF,TGTGCCAGCAGCTTTGCAGGGGACAATGAGCAGTTCTTC
TRBJ1-1,.,TRBV9,.,CASSGGVMNTEAFF,TGTGCCAGCAGCGGAGGGGTTATGAACACTGAAGCTTTCTTT
TRBJ2-7,.,TRBV9,.,CASSVARESYEQYF,TGTGCCAGCAGCGTGGCCAGGGAGTCCTACGAGCAGTACTTC
TRBJ1-6,.,TRBV6-6,few,CASSYQSPLHF,TGTGCCAGCAGTTACCAGTCACCCCTCCACTTT
TRBJ1-1,.,TRBV6-7,few,CASLFECRGSRNTEAFF,TGTGCCAGCTTGTTTGAATGTCGGGGTTCGAGGAACACTGAAGCTTTCTTT
TRBJ1-6,.,TRBV6-5,.,CASSDTNSPLHF,TGTGCCAGCAGTGATACGAATTCACCCCTCCACTTT